This T cell receptor beta chain stems from a study of blood T cell repertoires in COVID-19. Only in-frame clones appear in the TCRdb table, and some are missing; sequencing was by immunoSEQ multiplex PCR. The sample lists 150,000 or so clones, about four fifths occurring once. CDR3 length: 14 residues. The V gene's germline CDR1 is LNHDA and CDR2 SQIVND (reference sequence). Trimming left V 7 bases short and J 8 bases short, with 20 bases between. Sequencing used peripheral blood. This clonotype was sampled from a human donor with acute or convalescent COVID-19. The donor label of this sample is uncertain. This chain uses TRBV19 with TRBJ1-1, with D possibly TRBD1 on 6 matching bases. The CDR3 is CASTSLQGPVEAFF. The CDR3 bases are TGTGCCAGTACCAGCCTACAGGGCCCAGTAGAAGCTTTCTTT.